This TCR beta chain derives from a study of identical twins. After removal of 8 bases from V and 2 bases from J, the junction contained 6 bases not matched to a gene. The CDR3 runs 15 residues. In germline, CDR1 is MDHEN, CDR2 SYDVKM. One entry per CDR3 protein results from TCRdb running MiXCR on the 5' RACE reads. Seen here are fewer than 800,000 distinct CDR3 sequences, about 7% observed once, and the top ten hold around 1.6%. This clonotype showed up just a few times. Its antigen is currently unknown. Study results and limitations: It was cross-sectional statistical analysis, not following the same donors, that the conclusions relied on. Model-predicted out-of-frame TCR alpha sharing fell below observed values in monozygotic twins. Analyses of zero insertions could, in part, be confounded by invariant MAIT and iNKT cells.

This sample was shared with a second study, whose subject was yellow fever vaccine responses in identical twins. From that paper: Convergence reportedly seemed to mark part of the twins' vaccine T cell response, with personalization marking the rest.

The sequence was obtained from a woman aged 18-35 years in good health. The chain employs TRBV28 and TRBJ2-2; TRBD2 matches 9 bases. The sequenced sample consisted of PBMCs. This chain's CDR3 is CASVASGVNTGELFF. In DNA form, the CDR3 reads TGTGCCAGCGTGGCTAGCGGGGTTAACACCGGGGAGCTGTTTTTT.